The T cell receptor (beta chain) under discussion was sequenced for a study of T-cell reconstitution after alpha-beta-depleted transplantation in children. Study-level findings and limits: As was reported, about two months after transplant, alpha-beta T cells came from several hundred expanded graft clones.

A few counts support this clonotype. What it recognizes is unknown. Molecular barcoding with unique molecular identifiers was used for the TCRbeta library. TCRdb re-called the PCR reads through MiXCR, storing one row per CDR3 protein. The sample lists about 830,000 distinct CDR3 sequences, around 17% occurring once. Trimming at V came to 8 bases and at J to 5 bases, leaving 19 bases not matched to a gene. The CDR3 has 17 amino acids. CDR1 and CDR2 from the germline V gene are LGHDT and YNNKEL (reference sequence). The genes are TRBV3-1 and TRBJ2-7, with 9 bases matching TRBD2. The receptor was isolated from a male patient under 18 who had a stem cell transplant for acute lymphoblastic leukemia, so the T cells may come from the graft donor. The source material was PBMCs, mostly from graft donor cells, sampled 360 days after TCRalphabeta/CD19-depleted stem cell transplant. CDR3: CASSPSIFSGSSHEQYF. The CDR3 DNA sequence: TGTGCCAGCTCACCCTCCATATTTAGCGGGAGTAGCCACGAGCAGTACTTC.